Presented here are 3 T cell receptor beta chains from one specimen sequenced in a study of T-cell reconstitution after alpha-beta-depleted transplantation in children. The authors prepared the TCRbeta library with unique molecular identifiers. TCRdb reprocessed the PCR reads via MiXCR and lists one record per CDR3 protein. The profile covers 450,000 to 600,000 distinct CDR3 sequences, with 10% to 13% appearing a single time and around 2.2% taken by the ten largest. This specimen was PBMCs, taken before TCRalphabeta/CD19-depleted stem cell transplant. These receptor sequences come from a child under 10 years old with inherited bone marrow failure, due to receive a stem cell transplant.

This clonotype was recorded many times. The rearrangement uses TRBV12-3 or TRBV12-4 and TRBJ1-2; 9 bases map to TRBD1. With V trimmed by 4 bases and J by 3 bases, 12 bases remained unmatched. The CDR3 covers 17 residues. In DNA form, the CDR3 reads TGTGCCAGCAGTTACCGGGACAGGGCCGGAGAAGACTATGGCTACACCTTC. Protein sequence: CASSYRDRAGEDYGYTF.

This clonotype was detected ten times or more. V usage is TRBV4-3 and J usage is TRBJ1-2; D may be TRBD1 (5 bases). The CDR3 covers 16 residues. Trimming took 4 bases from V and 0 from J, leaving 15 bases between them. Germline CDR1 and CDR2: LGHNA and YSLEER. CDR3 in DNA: TGCGCCAGCAGCCGGACATGGGCGGCAACTAACTATGGCTACACCTTC. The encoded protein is CASSRTWAATNYGYTF.

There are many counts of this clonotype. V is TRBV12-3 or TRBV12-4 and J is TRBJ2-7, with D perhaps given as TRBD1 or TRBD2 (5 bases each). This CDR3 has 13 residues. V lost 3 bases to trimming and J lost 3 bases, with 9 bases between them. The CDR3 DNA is TGTGCCAGCAGTTTCGGGACCGACTACGAGCAGTACTTC. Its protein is CASSFGTDYEQYF.